What follows describes a single T cell receptor beta chain. This sample was taken from a study of T cell responses to AZD1222 COVID-19 vaccine. Germline lookup yields CDR1 MGHRA and CDR2 YSYEKL. V lost 1 base, J lost 3 bases, and 16 bases lay in between. The CDR3 covers 16 residues. Clones were sequenced by immunoSEQ multiplex PCR, and TCRdb holds only the in-frame ones, with some missing. Of about 75,000 clones listed, 80% to 90% are singletons. This receptor was taken from an adult who received the AZD1222 COVID-19 vaccine. The specimen was peripheral blood, collected 28 days after the second AZD1222 dose. V usage is TRBV4-1 and J usage is TRBJ2-7, with a tentative D call TRBD2 (5 bases). The CDR3 DNA is TGCGCCAGCAGCCAAGTTAATTCGGGGATACACTACGAGCAGTACTTC. Its translation: CASSQVNSGIHYEQYF.